This T cell receptor (beta chain) was captured in a study of cytomegalovirus exposure and HLA in healthy donors. Whole-study results and caveats: The analysis excluded some indistinguishable V segments, including TRBV6-2 and TRBV6-3.

CDR1 is SNHLY and CDR2 is FYNNEI in the germline V gene. The CDR3 is made up of 14 amino acids. V was shortened by 4 bases and J by 2 bases, with 9 bases between the two germline ends. Notes on this clone: Its antigen remains unidentified.

This PCR relied on a set of 60 Vbeta primers and 13 Jbeta primers. The data were produced by immunoSEQ multiplex PCR, yet TCRdb's version contains in-frame clones alone and is incomplete. Of 150,000 or so clones in the sample, around 80% were seen once. Sequenced sample: PBMCs. The source is a man aged 35-49 years in good health and CMV-seronegative. The V gene is TRBV2, the J gene TRBJ1-3, with a possible D match to TRBD1 (6 bases). CDR3 nucleotide sequence: TGTGCCAGCAGTGGGGACATCCCTGGAAACACCATATATTTT. This translates into CASSGDIPGNTIYF.